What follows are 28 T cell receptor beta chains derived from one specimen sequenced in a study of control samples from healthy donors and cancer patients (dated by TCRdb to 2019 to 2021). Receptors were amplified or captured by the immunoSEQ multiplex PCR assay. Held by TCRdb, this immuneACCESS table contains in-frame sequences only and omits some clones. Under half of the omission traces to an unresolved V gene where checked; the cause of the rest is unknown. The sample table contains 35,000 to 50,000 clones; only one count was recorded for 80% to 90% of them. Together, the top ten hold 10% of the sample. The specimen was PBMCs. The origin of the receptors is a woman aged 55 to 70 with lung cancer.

Here the CDR3 DNA reads TGTGCCAGCAGCCTCGCCAGGGGGCGTGTGGAGACCCAGTACTTC. This encodes CASSLARGRVETQYF. V and J are TRBV6-6 and TRBJ2-5; 8 bases map to TRBD1. Per germline, CDR1 MNHNY and CDR2 SVGAGI (reference sequence). The CDR3 totals 15 residues. The V and J ends lost 6 bases and 5 bases, in that order; junction bases with no gene match: 11.

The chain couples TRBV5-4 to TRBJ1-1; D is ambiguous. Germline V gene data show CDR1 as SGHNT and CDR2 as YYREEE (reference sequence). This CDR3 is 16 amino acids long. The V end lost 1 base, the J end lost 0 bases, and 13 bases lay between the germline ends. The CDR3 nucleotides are TGTGCCAGCAGCTTGCCGTCAGGTTACATGAACACTGAAGCTTTCTTT. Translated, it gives CASSLPSGYMNTEAFF.

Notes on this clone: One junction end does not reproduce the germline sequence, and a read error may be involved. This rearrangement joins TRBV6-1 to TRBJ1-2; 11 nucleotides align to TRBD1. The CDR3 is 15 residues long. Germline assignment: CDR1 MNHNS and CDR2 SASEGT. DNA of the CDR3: TGTGCCAGCAGGGAAGGACAGGGGGCTTTCTATGGCTACACCTTC. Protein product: CASREGQGAFYGYTF.

This chain's CDR3 is CASSESGGRAEAFF. As DNA, the CDR3 is TGCGCCAGCAGTGAGTCCGGGGGGAGGGCTGAAGCTTTCTTT. This chain connects TRBV10-1 to TRBJ1-1, with D possibly being TRBD1 (5 bases). Germline assignment: CDR1 WNHNN and CDR2 SYGVQD (reference sequence). V lost 0 bases to trimming and J lost 6 bases, with 11 bases between them. CDR3 length: 14 amino acids.

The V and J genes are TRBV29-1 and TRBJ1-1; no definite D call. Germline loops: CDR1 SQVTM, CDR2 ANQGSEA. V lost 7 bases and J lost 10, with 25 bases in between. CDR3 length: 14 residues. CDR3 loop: CSDRTTDGTLGAFF. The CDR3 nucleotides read TGCAGCGATCGAACAACCGACGGAACACTCGGAGCTTTCTTT.

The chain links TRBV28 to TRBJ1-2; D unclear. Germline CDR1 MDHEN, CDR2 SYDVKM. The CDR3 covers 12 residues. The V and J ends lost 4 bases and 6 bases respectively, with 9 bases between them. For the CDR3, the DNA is TGTGCCAGCAGTTCGGAAGGGAATGGCTACACCTTC. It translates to CASSSEGNGYTF.

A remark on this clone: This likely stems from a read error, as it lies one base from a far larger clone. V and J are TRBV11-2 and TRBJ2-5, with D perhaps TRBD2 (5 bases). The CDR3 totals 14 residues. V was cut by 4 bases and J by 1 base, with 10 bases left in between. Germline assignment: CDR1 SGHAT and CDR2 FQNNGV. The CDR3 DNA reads TGTGCCAGCAGCTCTGGACTGGTCCAAGAGACCCAGTACTTC. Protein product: CASSSGLVQETQYF.

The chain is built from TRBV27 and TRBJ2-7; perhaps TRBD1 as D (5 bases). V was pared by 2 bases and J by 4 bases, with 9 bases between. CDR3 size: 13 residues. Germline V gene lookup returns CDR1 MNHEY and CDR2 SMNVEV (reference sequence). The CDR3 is CASSLRGSYEQYF. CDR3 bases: TGTGCCAGCAGTTTAAGGGGCAGTTACGAGCAGTACTTC.

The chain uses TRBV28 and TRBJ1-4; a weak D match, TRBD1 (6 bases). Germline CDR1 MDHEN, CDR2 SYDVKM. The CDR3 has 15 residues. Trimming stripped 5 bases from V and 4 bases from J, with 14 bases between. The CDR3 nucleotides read TGTGCCAGCAGTCCCCGGACAGCCGGTAATGAAAAACTGTTTTTT. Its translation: CASSPRTAGNEKLFF.

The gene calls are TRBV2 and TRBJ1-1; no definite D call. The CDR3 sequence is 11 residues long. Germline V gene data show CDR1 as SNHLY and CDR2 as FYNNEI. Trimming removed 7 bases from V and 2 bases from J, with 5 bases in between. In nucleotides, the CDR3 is TGTGCCAGCACATTCAACACTGAAGCTTTCTTT. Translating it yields CASTFNTEAFF.

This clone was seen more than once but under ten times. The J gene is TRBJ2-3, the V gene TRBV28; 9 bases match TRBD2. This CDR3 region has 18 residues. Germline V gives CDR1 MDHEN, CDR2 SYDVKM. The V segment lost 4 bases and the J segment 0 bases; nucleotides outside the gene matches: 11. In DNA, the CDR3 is TGTGCCAGCAGTTACCAACGAAGACTAGCGGCTAGCACAGATACGCAGTATTTT. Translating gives CASSYQRRLAASTDTQYF.

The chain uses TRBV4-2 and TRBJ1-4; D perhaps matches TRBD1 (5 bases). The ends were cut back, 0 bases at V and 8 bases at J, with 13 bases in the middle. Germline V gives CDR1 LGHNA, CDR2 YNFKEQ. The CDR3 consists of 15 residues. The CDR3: CASSQDAQGREKLFF. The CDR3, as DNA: TGTGCCAGCAGCCAAGACGCGCAGGGTCGGGAAAAACTGTTTTTT.

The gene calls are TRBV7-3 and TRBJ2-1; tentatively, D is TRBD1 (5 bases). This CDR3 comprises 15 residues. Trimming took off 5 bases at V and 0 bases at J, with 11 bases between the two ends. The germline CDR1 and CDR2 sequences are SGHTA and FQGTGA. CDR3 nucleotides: TGTGCCAGCAGCCTTACAGGAAGCTCCTACAATGAGCAGTTCTTC. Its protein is CASSLTGSSYNEQFF.

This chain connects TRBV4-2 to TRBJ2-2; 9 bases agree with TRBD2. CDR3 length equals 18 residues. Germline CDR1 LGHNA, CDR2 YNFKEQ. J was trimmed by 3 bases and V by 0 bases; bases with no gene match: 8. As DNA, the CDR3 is TGTGCCAGCAGCCAAGAGTATGCGGGAGGGCGGGACACCGGGGAGCTGTTTTTT. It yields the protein CASSQEYAGGRDTGELFF.

CDR3 region: CASSSPRASGAGELFF. In DNA, the CDR3 is TGTGCCAGCAGCTCACCACGGGCTAGCGGGGCCGGGGAGCTGTTTTTT. The chain is built from TRBV28 and TRBJ2-2, with 9 bases identical to TRBD2. This CDR3 has 16 residues. Trimming at V came to 6 bases and at J to 6 bases, leaving 11 bases not matched to a gene. Germline V gene data show CDR1 as MDHEN and CDR2 as SYDVKM.

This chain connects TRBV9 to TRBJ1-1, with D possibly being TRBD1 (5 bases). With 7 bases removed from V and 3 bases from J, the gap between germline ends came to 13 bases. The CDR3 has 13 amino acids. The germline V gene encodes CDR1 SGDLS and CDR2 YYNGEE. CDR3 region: CASGVGADTEAFF. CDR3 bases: TGTGCCAGCGGAGTTGGGGCGGACACTGAAGCTTTCTTT.

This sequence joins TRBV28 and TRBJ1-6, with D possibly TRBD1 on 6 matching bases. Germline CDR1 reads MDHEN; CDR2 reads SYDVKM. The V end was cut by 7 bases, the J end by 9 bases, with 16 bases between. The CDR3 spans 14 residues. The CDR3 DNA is TGTGCCAGCACCCCCCCAGCCAGGGGTTCACCCCTCCACTTT. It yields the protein CASTPPARGSPLHF.

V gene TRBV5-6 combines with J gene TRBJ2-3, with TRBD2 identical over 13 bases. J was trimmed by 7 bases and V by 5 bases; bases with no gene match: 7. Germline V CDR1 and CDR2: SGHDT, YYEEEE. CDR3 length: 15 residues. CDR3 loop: CASRSGLAGLNTQYF. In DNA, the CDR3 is TGTGCCAGCAGGTCGGGACTAGCGGGATTGAATACGCAGTATTTT.

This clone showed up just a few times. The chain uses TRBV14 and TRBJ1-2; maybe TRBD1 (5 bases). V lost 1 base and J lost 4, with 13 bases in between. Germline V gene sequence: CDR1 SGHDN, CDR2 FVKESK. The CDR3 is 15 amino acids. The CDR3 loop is CASSQVSGQSYGYTF. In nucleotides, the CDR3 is TGTGCCAGCAGCCAAGTGTCAGGACAAAGCTATGGCTACACCTTC.

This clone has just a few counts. CDR3 sequence: CASSKPNTGSSGNTIYF. The CDR3 DNA follows: TGTGCCAGTAGTAAACCGAATACAGGGAGCTCTGGAAACACCATATATTTT. The genes are TRBV19 and TRBJ1-3, with TRBD1 as a possible D gene (6 bases). V shed 4 bases and J shed 0 bases, with 16 bases lying between them. CDR1 and CDR2 (germline): LNHDA, SQIVND (reference sequence). This CDR3 spans 17 amino acids.

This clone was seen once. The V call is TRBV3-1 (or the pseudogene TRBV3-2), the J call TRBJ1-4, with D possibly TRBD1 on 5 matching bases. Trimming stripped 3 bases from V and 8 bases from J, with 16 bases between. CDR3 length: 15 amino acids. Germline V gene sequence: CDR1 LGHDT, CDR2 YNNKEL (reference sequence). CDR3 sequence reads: CASSQWEGSREKLFF. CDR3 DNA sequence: TGTGCCAGCAGCCAGTGGGAGGGGAGTAGAGAAAAACTGTTTTTT.

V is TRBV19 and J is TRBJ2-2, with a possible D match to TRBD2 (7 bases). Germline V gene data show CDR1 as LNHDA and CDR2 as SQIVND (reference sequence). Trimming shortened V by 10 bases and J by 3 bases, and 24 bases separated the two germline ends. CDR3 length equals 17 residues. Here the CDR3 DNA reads TGTGCCACCCGGGGGGCAGGGGCGAGGTTGGACACCGGGGAGCTGTTTTTT. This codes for CATRGAGARLDTGELFF.

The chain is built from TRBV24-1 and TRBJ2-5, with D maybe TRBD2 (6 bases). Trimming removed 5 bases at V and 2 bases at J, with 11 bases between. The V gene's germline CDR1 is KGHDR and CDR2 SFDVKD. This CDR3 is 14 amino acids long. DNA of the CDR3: TGTGCCACCAGTGCCTCCGCGGGGCAAGAGACCCAGTACTTC. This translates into CATSASAGQETQYF.

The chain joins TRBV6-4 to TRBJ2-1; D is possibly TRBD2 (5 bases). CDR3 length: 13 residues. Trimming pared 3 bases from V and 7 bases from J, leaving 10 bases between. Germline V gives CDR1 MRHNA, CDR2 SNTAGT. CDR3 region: CASSERERNEQFF. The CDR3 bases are TGTGCCAGCAGTGAGAGGGAGAGGAATGAGCAGTTCTTC.

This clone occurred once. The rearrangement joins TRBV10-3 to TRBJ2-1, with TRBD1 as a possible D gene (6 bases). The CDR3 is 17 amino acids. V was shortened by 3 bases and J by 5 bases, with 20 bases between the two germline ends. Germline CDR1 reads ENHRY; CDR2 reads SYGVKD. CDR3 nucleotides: TGTGCCATCAGTGACTCCCGGACAGCTAAACGTAACAATGAGCAGTTCTTC. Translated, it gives CAISDSRTAKRNNEQFF.

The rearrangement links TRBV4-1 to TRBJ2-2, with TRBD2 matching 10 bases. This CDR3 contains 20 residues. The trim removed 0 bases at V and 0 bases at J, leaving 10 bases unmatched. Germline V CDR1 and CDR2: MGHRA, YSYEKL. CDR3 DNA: TGCGCCAGCAGCCAAGATAGGGAGGAGACTAGCGGGTCGAACACCGGGGAGCTGTTTTTT. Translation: CASSQDREETSGSNTGELFF.

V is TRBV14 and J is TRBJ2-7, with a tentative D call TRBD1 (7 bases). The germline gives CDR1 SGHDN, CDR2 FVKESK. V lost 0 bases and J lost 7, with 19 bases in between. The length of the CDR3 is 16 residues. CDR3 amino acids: CASSQEGFTGAGEQYF. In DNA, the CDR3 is TGTGCCAGCAGCCAAGAAGGGTTTACAGGGGCGGGGGAGCAGTACTTC.

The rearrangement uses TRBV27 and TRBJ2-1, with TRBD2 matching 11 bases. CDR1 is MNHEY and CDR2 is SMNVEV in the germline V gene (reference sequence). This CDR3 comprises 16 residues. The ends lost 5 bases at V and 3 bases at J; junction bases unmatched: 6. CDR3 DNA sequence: TGTGCCAGCAGTAAATCCGGGACTAGCGGCTACAATGAGCAGTTCTTC. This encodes CASSKSGTSGYNEQFF.